A single sample is the source of the 21 T cell receptor beta chains below, sequenced in a study of blood T cell repertoires in COVID-19. Sequencing was performed with immunoSEQ multiplex PCR; in TCRdb, only in-frame clones are kept and a portion is missing. The sample holds some 500,000 clones, roughly nine tenths seen once. The source material was peripheral blood. All receptors come from a woman between 50 and 59 years old with COVID-19, enrolled during active disease.

The chain recombines TRBV19 with TRBJ2-7; D uncertain. The V gene's germline CDR1 is LNHDA and CDR2 SQIVND (reference sequence). The CDR3 loop spans 12 amino acids. Deletions cut 6 bases from V and 6 bases from J, with 12 bases between. The CDR3 DNA reads TGTGCCAGTAGGATTGCTAGGTGCGAGCAGTACTTC. Protein product: CASRIARCEQYF.

DNA of the CDR3: TGTGCCAGCCGACAGGGAGGCTCCAGCAATCAGCCCCAGCATTTT. Its translation: CASRQGGSSNQPQHF. The chain has TRBV6-5 and TRBJ1-5; 7 bases are shared with TRBD1. Germline V gene data show CDR1 as MNHEY and CDR2 as SVGAGI. The CDR3 runs 15 residues. V dropped 8 bases and J dropped 1; count of bases not matched to a gene: 8.

CDR3: CAISESVAVPNYGYTF. For the CDR3, the DNA is TGTGCCATCAGTGAGTCGGTGGCAGTCCCTAACTATGGCTACACCTTC. V and J are TRBV10-3 and TRBJ1-2; no firm D call. V lost 0 bases, J lost 0 bases, and 11 bases lay in between. The CDR3 is made up of 16 amino acids. Germline V gene data show CDR1 as ENHRY and CDR2 as SYGVKD.

A single count supports this clone. The CDR3: CAISESGLNTGELFF. CDR3 sequence (DNA): TGTGCCATCAGTGAGTCGGGCCTTAACACCGGGGAGCTGTTTTTT. The chain links TRBV10-3 to TRBJ2-2; D is uncertain. In germline, CDR1 is ENHRY, CDR2 SYGVKD. The CDR3 has 15 amino acids. With 0 bases removed from V and 2 bases from J, the gap between germline ends came to 7 bases.

This clone was counted once. The chain links TRBV9 to TRBJ2-7, with TRBD2 as a possible D gene (7 bases). Germline-derived CDR1 and CDR2 are SGDLS and YYNGEE. The V gene lost 4 bases and the J gene lost 0 bases, with 14 bases spanning the gap. The CDR3 is made up of 15 amino acids. The CDR3: CASSLQAGASYEQYF. The CDR3 DNA sequence: TGTGCCAGCAGCCTCCAGGCGGGGGCCTCCTACGAGCAGTACTTC.

This clone has only one observation. The chain employs TRBV10-2 and TRBJ2-1; 13 positions match TRBD2. CDR3 length: 15 amino acids. The germline gives CDR1 WSHSY, CDR2 SAAADI. The ends lost 7 bases at V and 6 bases at J; junction bases unmatched: 6. In nucleotides, the CDR3 is TGCGCCAGCACCGCGACTAGCGGGGGGCTCAATGAGCAGTTCTTC. Protein: CASTATSGGLNEQFF.

The rearrangement uses TRBV10-1 and TRBJ2-7; D unclear. V lost 1 base and J 3 bases, leaving 7 bases between the germline ends. This CDR3 spans 13 amino acids. Germline CDR1 reads WNHNN; CDR2 reads SYGVQD (reference sequence). DNA for the CDR3: TGCGCCAGCAGTGAGTTTTTTTACTACGAGCAGTACTTC. Its translation: CASSEFFYYEQYF.

V and J are TRBV5-6 and TRBJ1-2, with D possibly TRBD1 on 5 matching bases. The ends were cut back, 2 bases at V and 7 bases at J, with 21 bases in the middle. This CDR3 has 16 residues. Per germline, CDR1 SGHDT and CDR2 YYEEEE. The CDR3 DNA is TGTGCCAGCAGCTTATTGAGACAGTCAATTATGGGTGGCTACACCTTC. Its translation is CASSLLRQSIMGGYTF.

The CDR3 loop is CASSDSVGTDTQYF. The DNA of the CDR3 is TGTGCCAGCAGTGACTCCGTAGGCACAGATACGCAGTATTTT. V and J are TRBV6-4 and TRBJ2-3; D remains ambiguous. Trimming shortened V by 0 bases and J by 1 base, and 5 bases separated the two germline ends. Germline V gene sequence: CDR1 MRHNA, CDR2 SNTAGT. The CDR3 spans 14 residues.

To note about this clone: Sequence at one end of the junction differs from germline and may be a read error. The chain carries TRBV7-2 and TRBJ2-7; 9 bases agree with TRBD1. There are 15 residues in the CDR3. Germline V gene lookup returns CDR1 SGHTA and CDR2 FQGNSA. CDR3 sequence reads: CASSLAGTGYYEQYF. CDR3 nucleotide sequence: TGTGCCAGCAGCCTAGCCGGGACAGGGTACTACGAGCAGTACTTC.

The V and J genes are TRBV2 and TRBJ2-3, with 8 bases that match TRBD2. Trimming removed 10 bases from V and 0 bases from J; junction bases left unmatched: 3. Germline assignment: CDR1 SNHLY and CDR2 FYNNEI. The CDR3 spans 13 residues. The CDR3 loop reads CANRGGSTDTQYF. DNA for the CDR3: TGTGCCAACCGGGGGGGCAGCACAGATACGCAGTATTTT.

The chain employs TRBV5-6 and TRBJ2-5; tentatively, D is TRBD2 (6 bases). Trimming took 3 bases from V and 2 from J, leaving 14 bases between them. This CDR3 spans 15 amino acids. In germline, CDR1 is SGHDT, CDR2 YYEEEE. CDR3 in amino acids: CASSWPAGRQETQYF. The CDR3, as DNA: TGTGCCAGCAGCTGGCCGGCGGGGCGGCAAGAGACCCAGTACTTC.

The table lists this clone with a few counts. The chain combines TRBV5-1 with TRBJ1-4; D is unresolved. In germline, CDR1 is SGHRS, CDR2 YFSETQ. V lost 1 base, J lost 6 bases, and 10 bases lay in between. The length of the CDR3 is 14 residues. This chain's CDR3 is CASSLTRLDEKLFF. Written as DNA, the CDR3 is TGCGCCAGCAGCTTGACCAGGTTGGATGAAAAACTGTTTTTT. Complete variable domain (other parts from reference TRBV5-1 and TRBJ1-4): KAGVTQTPRYLIKTRGQQVTLSCSPISGHRSVSWYQQTPGQGLQFLFEYFSETQRNKGNFPGRFSGRQFSNSRSEMNVSTLELGDSALYLCASSLTRLDEKLFFGSGTQLSVL.

The chain couples TRBV28 to TRBJ2-7; D unclear. The CDR3 is 14 residues long. The V gene lost 1 base and the J gene lost 1 base, with 8 bases spanning the gap. Looked up from germline, CDR1 is MDHEN and CDR2 is SYDVKM. The CDR3 here is CASSLLAVSYEQYF. CDR3 sequence (DNA): TGTGCCAGCAGTTTATTGGCCGTTTCCTACGAGCAGTACTTC.

This chain links TRBV5-6 with TRBJ1-4, with no clear D. Per the germline V gene, CDR1 is SGHDT and CDR2 is YYEEEE. V was clipped by 1 base and J by 10 bases, with 17 bases between them. The CDR3 extends over 15 amino acids. The CDR3 DNA reads as TGTGCCAGCAGCTTGCTCCCGGCGGTCGCGGGAAAACTGTTTTTT. Protein sequence: CASSLLPAVAGKLFF.

The chain recombines TRBV15 with TRBJ1-2; D may be TRBD1 (5 bases). Germline CDR1 LNHNV, CDR2 YYDKDF (reference sequence). The CDR3 consists of 13 residues. Trimming took 8 bases from V and 4 from J, leaving 14 bases between them. CDR3 coding DNA: TGTGCCACCGGTACGGGGGTTGGCTATGGCTACACCTTC. This gives the protein CATGTGVGYGYTF.

Written as DNA, the CDR3 is TGTGCCTGGAGTGTAGGGGGGGGCATAAGTGGCTACACCTTC. Translated: CAWSVGGGISGYTF. The chain has TRBV30 and TRBJ1-2, with a weak D call TRBD1 (6 bases). CDR1 and CDR2 from the germline V gene are GTSNPN and SVGIG (reference sequence). There are 14 residues in the CDR3. V was cut by 0 bases and J by 7 bases, with 15 bases left in between.

The CDR3 DNA sequence: TGTGCCAGCAGTTTAGGGACAGGGTATCAGCCCCAGCATTTT. It yields the protein CASSLGTGYQPQHF. This chain links TRBV28 with TRBJ1-5; 9 positions agree with TRBD1. The CDR3 sequence is 14 residues long. The J segment lost 5 bases and the V segment lost 2 bases, leaving 1 base of the junction unmatched. Looked up from germline, CDR1 is MDHEN and CDR2 is SYDVKM.

The chain combines TRBV9 with TRBJ1-6; D unresolved. Germline lookup yields CDR1 SGDLS and CDR2 YYNGEE. The CDR3 is 14 residues long. Trimming shortened V by 3 bases and J by 8 bases, and 12 bases separated the two germline ends. CDR3 region: CASSGVNDYSPLHF. In nucleotides, the CDR3 is TGTGCCAGCAGCGGCGTAAATGATTATTCACCCCTCCACTTT.

The J gene is TRBJ1-3, the V gene TRBV4-1; D is unresolved. CDR1 MGHRA and CDR2 YSYEKL come from the germline V gene. This CDR3 has 13 residues. Trimming cost V 3 bases and J 6 bases, with 9 bases left between them. In DNA form, the CDR3 reads TGCGCCAGCAGCCAGTCGGCGGAAAACACCATATATTTT. Translation gives CASSQSAENTIYF.

A single count supports this clone. The chain joins TRBV19 to TRBJ1-2; 8 bases line up with TRBD1. From germline, CDR1 is LNHDA and CDR2 SQIVND (reference sequence). V was clipped by 7 bases and J by 6 bases; unmatched bases: 7. The length of the CDR3 is 13 residues. CDR3 sequence: CASNRQGANGYTF. Written as DNA, the CDR3 is TGTGCCAGTAACCGCCAGGGGGCGAATGGCTACACCTTC.